The T cell receptor beta chain described here comes from a study of T cells in Graves' hyperthyroidism and ophthalmopathy. From germline, CDR1 is MNHNS and CDR2 SASEGT. The CDR3 spans 14 residues. V dropped 7 bases and J dropped 0 bases, with 10 bases sitting between them. What was amplified from RNA transcripts were TCR beta CDR3 regions. The HTBI primer set served for first-round RT-PCR of the TCR CDR3. MiXCR, run by TCRdb on the multiplex PCR reads, gives a single entry per CDR3 protein. This repertoire shows around 480,000 distinct CDR3 sequences, approximately 15% found once; its top ten account for around a sixth. This clonotype has at least ten counts.

This TCR was sampled from a woman aged 18-29 years with Graves' hyperthyroidism. The sample consisted of blood. The genes are TRBV6-1 and TRBJ1-3, with D unresolved. CDR3 residues: CASKILHSGNTIYF. CDR3 DNA: TGTGCCAGCAAAATACTCCACTCTGGAAACACCATATATTTT.